This is a list of T cell receptor beta chains from one sample in a study of cytotoxic CD8 clonotypes in ibrutinib-treated CLL. The method was immunoSEQ multiplex PCR; TCRdb's version includes in-frame clones alone and lacks a portion of them. The repertoire holds around 250,000 clones, with less than 75% as singletons. The starting material was PBMCs, obtained after 24 months of ibrutinib treatment. The source is a human donor with chronic lymphocytic leukemia. Both conserved end residues are part of each CDR3. A D gene is named only where the DNA matches it firmly. Only some rows state a clone size, as once, few, many or a class for expanded clones.

>TRBV6-5|-|-|TRBJ2-3
CATSRGTDTQYF
TGTGCCACCAGCAGGGGCACAGATACGCAGTATTTT
>TRBV11-2|-|-|TRBJ2-5
CASSRKETQYF
TGTGCCAGCAGCCGAAAAGAGACCCAGTACTTC
>TRBV4-2|-|TRBD1|TRBJ2-5
CASSQDKARTGGRETQYF
TGTGCCAGCAGCCAAGATAAGGCCCGGACAGGGGGCAGGGAGACCCAGTACTTC
>TRBV11-3|few|TRBD2|TRBJ2-1
CASSFYRGDNEQFF
TGTGCCAGCAGCTTTTATCGGGGGGACAATGAGCAGTTCTTC
>TRBV5-5|once|TRBD2|TRBJ2-7
CASSGGGTRNYEQYF
TGTGCCAGCAGCGGGGGTGGGACTAGAAACTACGAGCAGTACTTC
>TRBV18|-|-|TRBJ2-6
CASSPMEVEAGANVLTF
TGTGCCAGCTCACCCATGGAAGTAGAAGCTGGGGCCAACGTCCTGACTTTC
>TRBV29-1|-|-|TRBJ2-5
CSVVTGQETQYF
TGCAGCGTTGTCACGGGCCAAGAGACCCAGTACTTC
>TRBV14|few|-|TRBJ2-3
CASSPRPGSPLDTQYF
TGTGCCAGCAGCCCCAGGCCGGGGAGTCCGCTAGATACGCAGTATTTT
>TRBV9|-|TRBD2|TRBJ2-7
CASSIDVGLASGGQYF
TGTGCCAGCAGCATCGACGTAGGACTAGCGAGCGGGGGGCAGTACTTC
>TRBV27|-|-|TRBJ2-1
CASSFTMDEQFF
TGTGCCAGCAGTTTCACTATGGATGAGCAGTTCTTC
>TRBV9|-|TRBD2|TRBJ2-1
CASSVDQAGDREQFF
TGTGCCAGCAGCGTAGATCAAGCGGGAGATCGTGAGCAGTTCTTC
>TRBV20-1|-|-|TRBJ2-7
CSATPGYEQYF
TGCAGTGCCACTCCGGGGTACGAGCAGTACTTC
>TRBV7-3|-|TRBD1|TRBJ2-3
CASSTGQGSDTQYF
TGTGCCAGCTCAACAGGACAGGGGTCAGATACGCAGTATTTT
>TRBV29-1|-|TRBD1|TRBJ1-2
CSVGLSGQGLGYTF
TGCAGCGTTGGTTTGTCGGGACAGGGGCTCGGCTACACCTTC
>TRBV28|-|TRBD1|TRBJ2-7
CASRGTGGPYEQYF
TGTGCCAGCAGGGGGACAGGGGGGCCCTACGAGCAGTACTTC
>TRBV6-6|-|TRBD1|TRBJ1-5
CASSHNRGINQPQHF
TGTGCCAGCAGCCACAACAGGGGGATTAATCAGCCCCAGCATTTT
>TRBV11-2|-|-|TRBJ2-7
CASSLRWGVYEQYF
TGTGCCAGCAGCTTAAGGTGGGGAGTCTACGAGCAGTACTTC
>TRBV18|once|-|TRBJ2-7
CASSMAPGYEQYF
TGTGCCAGCTCAATGGCTCCCGGGTACGAGCAGTACTTC
>TRBV10-1|-|TRBD1|TRBJ2-2
CASSESTGAGELFF
TGCGCCAGCAGTGAGTCCACAGGGGCCGGGGAGCTGTTTTTT
>TRBV7-7|-|-|TRBJ2-7
CASSLRASYEQYF
TGTGCTAGCAGCTTAAGGGCGAGCTACGAGCAGTACTTC
>TRBV11-2|-|-|TRBJ1-1
CASSFMMNTEAFF
TGTGCCAGCAGCTTTATGATGAACACTGAAGCTTTCTTT
>TRBV5-6|-|TRBD1|TRBJ2-2
CASSTSFGQGATGELFF
TGTGCCAGCAGCACCTCTTTCGGACAGGGGGCCACCGGGGAGCTGTTTTTT
>TRBV27|-|TRBD2|TRBJ2-7
CASSPGTRGSYEQYF
TGTGCCAGCAGTCCCGGGACTAGAGGCTCCTACGAGCAGTACTTC
>TRBV11-2|-|-|TRBJ2-1
CASSLVGGTGYNEQFF
TGTGCCAGCAGCTTAGTTGGCGGGACGGGCTACAATGAGCAGTTCTTC
>TRBV9|-|TRBD2|TRBJ2-5
CASSVAGGTSETQYF
TGTGCCAGCAGCGTAGCTGGAGGGACTAGTGAGACCCAGTACTTC
>TRBV5-8|-|TRBD1|TRBJ1-2
CASSADRGSGYTF
TGTGCCAGCAGCGCCGACAGGGGGTCGGGCTACACCTTC
>TRBV18|-|TRBD2|TRBJ2-2
CASSPQAGDTGELFF
TGTGCCAGCTCACCACAGGCGGGAGATACCGGGGAGCTGTTTTTT
>TRBV27|-|TRBD1|TRBJ2-7
CASRWTGSSYEQYF
TGTGCCAGCAGGTGGACAGGGTCATCCTACGAGCAGTACTTC
>TRBV9|-|-|TRBJ2-7
CASSGETAYEQYF
TGTGCCAGCAGCGGAGAAACCGCGTACGAGCAGTACTTC
>TRBV6-1|-|-|TRBJ1-5
CASSDSRGSGNQPQHF
TGTGCCAGCAGTGATTCGAGGGGGTCTGGCAATCAGCCCCAGCATTTT
>TRBV6-5|-|-|TRBJ2-7
CASSPRAPSSYEQYF
TGTGCCAGCAGCCCGAGGGCGCCAAGCTCCTACGAGCAGTACTTC
>TRBV4-3|-|-|TRBJ2-2
CASSPFFGPWNTGELFF
TGCGCCAGCAGCCCCTTTTTCGGTCCCTGGAACACCGGGGAGCTGTTTTTT
>TRBV15|-|-|TRBJ2-1
CATALRAAAVIAYNEQFF
TGTGCCACCGCGTTGCGAGCGGCAGCGGTCATTGCCTACAATGAGCAGTTCTTC
>TRBV10-3|-|-|TRBJ2-7
CAISELGPSSYEQYF
TGTGCCATCAGTGAGTTAGGACCCTCTTCCTACGAGCAGTACTTC
>TRBV6-6|-|-|TRBJ2-5
CASRRNVGQETQYF
TGTGCCAGCAGACGCAATGTGGGTCAAGAGACCCAGTACTTC
>TRBV11-2|once|-|TRBJ2-7
CASSPDEYEQYF
TGTGCCAGCAGCCCAGACGAGTACGAGCAGTACTTC
>TRBV7-9|-|-|TRBJ2-1
CASSSSSYNEQFF
TGTGCCAGCAGCAGTAGCAGCTACAATGAGCAGTTCTTC
>TRBV29-1|-|-|TRBJ2-4
CSVEGQENIQYF
TGCAGCGTTGAAGGACAGGAAAACATTCAGTACTTC
>TRBV11-2|few|-|TRBJ2-5
CASSPLRGTQYF
TGTGCCAGCAGCCCACTAAGAGGGACCCAGTACTTC
>TRBV25-1|-|-|TRBJ1-4
CASSEFGAVLFF
TGTGCCAGCAGTGAGTTCGGTGCGGTCCTGTTTTTT
>TRBV30|-|-|TRBJ1-5
CAWSSTESNQPQHF
TGTGCCTGGAGTTCGACAGAGAGCAATCAGCCCCAGCATTTT
>TRBV5-8|-|TRBD1|TRBJ2-7
CASSPGTGGPDPYEQYF
TGTGCCAGCAGTCCCGGGACAGGGGGCCCAGACCCTTACGAGCAGTACTTC
>TRBV4-1|few|TRBD1|TRBJ2-7
CASSQGHGQAYEQYF
TGCGCCAGCAGCCAAGGACACGGACAGGCCTACGAGCAGTACTTC
>TRBV27|-|TRBD2|TRBJ2-1
CASLTRGTSGNNEQFF
TGTGCCAGCCTCACCCGAGGGACTAGCGGGAACAATGAGCAGTTCTTC
>TRBV2|-|-|TRBJ2-3
CASSESRGSTDTQYF
TGTGCCAGCAGTGAAAGCAGGGGCAGCACAGATACGCAGTATTTT
>TRBV19|few|TRBD1|TRBJ2-7
CASSIGDRTYEQYF
TGTGCCAGTAGTATCGGGGACAGGACCTACGAGCAGTACTTC
>TRBV2|few|-|TRBJ2-1
CASSFKGGGEQFF
TGTGCCAGCAGTTTTAAGGGGGGAGGTGAGCAGTTCTTC
>TRBV7-6|once|TRBD2|TRBJ2-7
CASSLRTSGYSYEQYF
TGTGCCAGCAGCTTACGGACTAGCGGTTACTCCTACGAGCAGTACTTC
>TRBV30|-|-|TRBJ2-7
CAWSPGTYEQYF
TGTGCCTGGAGCCCCGGGACATACGAGCAGTACTTC
>TRBV9|-|TRBD1|TRBJ1-3
CASSAEDRTSGNTIYF
TGTGCCAGCAGCGCAGAGGACAGGACCTCTGGAAACACCATATATTTT
>TRBV25-1|few|-|TRBJ2-7
CASSGVGGHYEQYF
TGTGCCAGCAGTGGTGTTGGAGGCCACTACGAGCAGTACTTC
>TRBV19|-|TRBD2|TRBJ2-7
CASSMVGGLLYEQYF
TGTGCCAGTAGTATGGTGGGAGGGCTGTTATACGAGCAGTACTTC
>TRBV7-6|-|-|TRBJ2-7
CASSPLNRGGEQYF
TGTGCCAGCAGCCCCCTTAACAGGGGAGGCGAGCAGTACTTC
>TRBV7-6|-|TRBD1|TRBJ2-7
CASSRDRSSYEQYF
TGTGCCAGCAGCAGGGACAGAAGCTCCTACGAGCAGTACTTC
>TRBV6-1|few|TRBD2|TRBJ2-7
CASNSGRAGPEQYF
TGTGCCAGCAACAGTGGGAGGGCCGGTCCCGAGCAGTACTTC